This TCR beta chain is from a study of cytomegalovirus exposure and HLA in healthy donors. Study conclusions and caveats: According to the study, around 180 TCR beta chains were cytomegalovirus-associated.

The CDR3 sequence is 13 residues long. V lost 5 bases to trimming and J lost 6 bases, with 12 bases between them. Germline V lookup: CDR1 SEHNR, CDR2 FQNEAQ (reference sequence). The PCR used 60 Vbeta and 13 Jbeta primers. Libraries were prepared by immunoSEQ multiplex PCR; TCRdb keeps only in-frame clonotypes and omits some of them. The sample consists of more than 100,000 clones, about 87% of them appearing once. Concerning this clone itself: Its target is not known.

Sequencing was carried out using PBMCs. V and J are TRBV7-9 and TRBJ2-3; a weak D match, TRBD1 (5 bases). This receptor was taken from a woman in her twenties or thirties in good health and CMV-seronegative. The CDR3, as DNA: TGTGCCAGCAGCACATCAGGGTCGGATACGCAGTATTTT. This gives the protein CASSTSGSDTQYF.